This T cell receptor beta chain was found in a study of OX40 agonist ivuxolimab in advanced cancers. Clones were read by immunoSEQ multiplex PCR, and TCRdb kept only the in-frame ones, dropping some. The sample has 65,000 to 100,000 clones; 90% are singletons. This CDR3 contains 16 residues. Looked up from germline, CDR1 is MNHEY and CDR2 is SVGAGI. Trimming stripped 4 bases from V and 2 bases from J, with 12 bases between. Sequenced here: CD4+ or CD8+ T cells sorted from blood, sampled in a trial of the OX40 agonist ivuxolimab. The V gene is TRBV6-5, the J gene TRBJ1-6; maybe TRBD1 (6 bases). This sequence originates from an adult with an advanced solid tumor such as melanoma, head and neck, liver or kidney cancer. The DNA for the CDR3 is TGTGCCAGCAGTTTAACAGGGTCCGCCTATAATTCACCCCTCCACTTT. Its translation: CASSLTGSAYNSPLHF.